The sequence of this TCR beta chain was determined in a study of radiation and T cells in renal cell carcinoma. As for the study in general: Nephrectomy followed 15 Gy stereotactic body radiation by 4 weeks. Study-level results: Pretreatment tumor biopsies were lacking, so baseline clonotypes are unknown. From baseline, blood top tumor clonotypes peaked at 2 weeks post-radiation.

Trimming pared 5 bases from V and 9 bases from J, leaving 17 bases between. CDR3 length equals 14 residues. Germline-derived CDR1 and CDR2 are SGHTA and FQGNSA. Worth noting for this clone: Its antigen is still unknown.

The time point denotes: blood 2 weeks post-SBRT. Treatment described: 15 Gy SBRT to primary tumor, nephrectomy 4 weeks later. TCRdb's table, derived via immunoSEQ multiplex PCR, lists solely in-frame clones and lacks some. The table has some 120,000 clones, around four fifths seen once. Sequenced here: blood, sampled from a patient whose treatment included radiotherapy and nephrectomy. The sequence came from a woman aged 60 to 75 with renal cell carcinoma. The J gene is TRBJ2-1, the V gene TRBV7-2; D not certain. CDR3: CASSPSPADSEQFF. The DNA for the CDR3 is TGTGCCAGCAGCCCTTCTCCTGCGGATAGTGAGCAGTTCTTC. Looking up the rest from reference TRBV7-2 and TRBJ2-1 gives the full variable domain: GAGVSQSPSNKVTEKGKDVELRCDPISGHTALYWYRQSLGQGLEFLIYFQGNSAPDKSGLPSDRFSAERTGGSVSTLTIQRTQQEDSAVYLCASSPSPADSEQFFGPGTRLTVL.